The T cell receptor beta chain described here comes from a study of technical replicates of blood from several donors. Only in-frame clones appear in the TCRdb table, and some are missing; sequencing was by immunoSEQ multiplex PCR. The sample includes over 50,000 clones, almost 95% of them seen just once. CDR3 length: 16 residues. CDR1 is MNHEY, CDR2 SMNVEV, per germline (reference sequence). Trimming at V came to 5 bases and at J to 2 bases, leaving 9 bases not matched to a gene. The sequenced sample consisted of PBMCs. The chain links TRBV27 to TRBJ2-1; 7 bases map to TRBD2. The origin of this receptor is a human donor in good health. Some clones in this sample may be carry-over from other donors' samples. In DNA form, the CDR3 reads TGTGCCAGCAGTATACAAGCGGGGAGTACCTACAATGAGCAGTTCTTC. It specifies CASSIQAGSTYNEQFF.